This T cell receptor beta chain was recorded in a study of shared clonotypes between healthy human individuals. Details on this clone: The identical CDR3 is also encoded by other nucleotide sequences in the sample.

Assay used: immunoSEQ multiplex PCR; TCRdb lists only in-frame clones, some missing. Counted here are a few million clones, 90% to 95% occurring once; the ten biggest clones make up approximately 1.7%. It was CD45RO-negative cells, positively selected for CCR7, that made up naive CD8 cells, with terminally differentiated effector memory CD45RA+ cells excluded. Germline V gives CDR1 MNHEY, CDR2 SMNVEV (reference sequence). Trimming removed 0 bases at V and 3 bases at J, with 9 bases between. The CDR3 has 14 amino acids. The chain couples TRBV27 to TRBJ2-7, with D maybe TRBD2 (6 bases). Input material: naive CD8+ T cells from PBMCs. This TCR was sampled from a man aged 18-30 years in good health. Some clones in this sample may be carry-over from other donors' samples. CDR3 amino acids: CASSLSVGGYEQYF. As DNA, the CDR3 is TGTGCCAGCAGTTTATCCGTGGGAGGCTACGAGCAGTACTTC.